Listed here are 27 T cell receptor beta chains from one sample, sequenced in a study of T cell responses to AZD1222 COVID-19 vaccine. Sequencing was performed with immunoSEQ multiplex PCR; in TCRdb, only in-frame clones are kept and a portion is missing. The sample consists of 99,000 or so clones, over 85% of them appearing once. The sequenced sample was peripheral blood, obtained on day 0 of AZD1222 vaccination. Receptor source: an adult in good health.

In regard to this clone: Mismatch with germline at one junction end may stem from a read error. The chain uses TRBV2 and TRBJ1-6, with 10 bases matching TRBD1. Germline CDR1 SNHLY, CDR2 FYNNEI. The CDR3 totals 15 residues. The chain's CDR3 is CASREGTGEGSPLHF. The CDR3 DNA follows: TGTGCCAGCAGGGAAGGGACAGGGGAAGGATCACCCCTCCACTTT.

V usage is TRBV5-4 and J usage is TRBJ2-7; 7 nucleotides match TRBD2. This CDR3 has 14 residues. V gave up 4 bases and J gave up 3 bases; unmatched junction bases: 7. From germline, CDR1 is SGHNT and CDR2 YYREEE (reference sequence). The CDR3 DNA follows: TGTGCCAGCAGCATACAAGCGGGGAACTACGAGCAGTACTTC. This encodes CASSIQAGNYEQYF.

The V call is TRBV6-4, the J call TRBJ1-2; tentatively, D is TRBD1 (6 bases). Between the trimmed V and J ends, which lost 5 bases and 2 bases, there was a span of 15 bases. The germline V gene has CDR1 MRHNA and CDR2 SNTAGT. The CDR3 loop spans 15 amino acids. Here the CDR3 reads CASSRDSTGNYGYTF. Here the CDR3 DNA reads TGTGCCAGCAGTCGGGACTCGACAGGAAACTATGGCTACACCTTC.

This clone has more than one count but fewer than ten. The V gene is TRBV13, the J gene TRBJ1-2; tentative D call: TRBD1 (5 bases). Germline CDR1 reads PRHDT; CDR2 reads FYEKMQ (reference sequence). CDR3 length: 17 amino acids. V shed 1 base and J shed 4 bases, with 19 bases lying between them. The chain's CDR3 is CASSLALYPGGSYGYTF. The CDR3, as DNA: TGTGCCAGCAGCTTAGCCCTCTATCCGGGGGGATCCTATGGCTACACCTTC. Full variable domain (outside the CDR3, taken from reference TRBV13 and TRBJ1-2): AAGVIQSPRHLIKEKRETATLKCYPIPRHDTVYWYQQGPGQDPQFLISFYEKMQSDKGSIPDRFSAQQFSDYHSELNMSSLELGDSALYFCASSLALYPGGSYGYTFGSGTRLTVV.

The sample holds one count of this clone. V gene TRBV5-1 combines with J gene TRBJ1-3; D is unresolved. The CDR3 spans 13 residues. Per the germline V gene, CDR1 is SGHRS and CDR2 is YFSETQ. Trimming pared 1 base from V and 4 bases from J, leaving 6 bases between. The CDR3 bases are TGCGCCAGCAGCTTGAATTTAGGAAACACCATATATTTT. This codes for CASSLNLGNTIYF.

This chain uses TRBV5-5 with TRBJ2-7; 8 bases agree with TRBD1. Germline CDR1 is SGHKS and CDR2 is YYEKEE (reference sequence). The V segment lost 3 bases and the J segment 5 bases; nucleotides outside the gene matches: 16. This CDR3 spans 17 amino acids. Here the CDR3 DNA reads TGTGCCAGCAGCTCGGGAAACCGGGCAGGGGGCAGACACGAGCAGTACTTC. Amino acids: CASSSGNRAGGRHEQYF.

This sequence joins TRBV29-1 and TRBJ1-6, with a tentative D call TRBD1 (5 bases). V lost 7 bases to trimming and J lost 7 bases, with 23 bases between them. This CDR3 region has 16 residues. Germline V gene sequence: CDR1 SQVTM, CDR2 ANQGSEA. DNA of the CDR3: TGCAGCGGCGACCCTGTAGGGACGGCGAAAAATTCACCCCTCCACTTT. Its protein is CSGDPVGTAKNSPLHF.

The chain combines TRBV7-9 with TRBJ2-7; D gene ambiguous. V was pared by 1 base and J by 6 bases, with 7 bases between. The germline gives CDR1 SEHNR, CDR2 FQNEAQ (reference sequence). This CDR3 has 12 residues. The CDR3 here is CASSLVRSEQYF. The CDR3 nucleotides are TGTGCCAGCAGCTTAGTTAGGAGCGAGCAGTACTTC.

The rearrangement links TRBV9 to TRBJ1-1; D gene unclear. This CDR3 has 14 residues. Germline CDR1 reads SGDLS; CDR2 reads YYNGEE. V shed 0 bases and J shed 3 bases, with 9 bases lying between them. CDR3 in DNA: TGTGCCAGCAGCGTAGGGGCGCGGTACACTGAAGCTTTCTTT. This encodes CASSVGARYTEAFF.

This clone was detected only once. V is TRBV6-5 and J is TRBJ2-7, with 8 positions matching TRBD1. After removal of 5 bases from V and 1 base from J, the junction contained 4 bases not matched to a gene. The CDR3 has 14 amino acids. The germline gives CDR1 MNHEY, CDR2 SVGAGI. The CDR3 spells CASSRTGSSYEQYF. CDR3 bases: TGTGCCAGCAGTCGGACAGGGAGTTCCTACGAGCAGTACTTC.

V usage is TRBV11-3 and J usage is TRBJ2-7, with TRBD1 as a possible D gene (6 bases). Germline V CDR1 and CDR2: SGHNT, YENEEA. The CDR3 consists of 15 residues. V was shortened by 0 bases and J by 3 bases, with 12 bases between the two germline ends. The CDR3: CASSLERAGVYEQYF. The CDR3 DNA follows: TGTGCCAGCAGCTTAGAGAGGGCAGGGGTCTACGAGCAGTACTTC.

The chain links TRBV3-1 (or the pseudogene TRBV3-2) to TRBJ1-5, with no clear D. Looked up from germline, CDR1 is LGHDT and CDR2 is YNNKEL (reference sequence). This CDR3 contains 12 residues. The V and J ends lost 3 bases and 7 bases respectively, with 7 bases between them. CDR3 sequence: CASSQGGQPQHF. The CDR3 DNA sequence: TGTGCCAGCAGCCAGGGCGGGCAGCCCCAGCATTTT.

This chain links TRBV4-1 with TRBJ1-4; tentatively, D is TRBD1 (5 bases). CDR3 length equals 16 residues. The V end lost 1 base, the J end lost 0 bases, and 9 bases lay between the germline ends. Germline values: CDR1 MGHRA, CDR2 YSYEKL. CDR3 amino acids: CASSQVGTPTNEKLFF. The CDR3 nucleotides are TGCGCCAGCAGCCAAGTTGGGACTCCAACTAATGAAAAACTGTTTTTT.

The chain uses TRBV11-3 and TRBJ2-7; the D is unclear. V was clipped by 0 bases and J by 0 bases, with 6 bases between them. The germline gives CDR1 SGHNT, CDR2 YENEEA. The CDR3 totals 14 residues. DNA of the CDR3: TGTGCCAGCAGCTTAGAATGGGGCTCCTACGAGCAGTACTTC. Protein: CASSLEWGSYEQYF.

The chain has TRBV5-6 and TRBJ2-7; D perhaps matches TRBD1 (5 bases). Trimming removed 2 bases from V and 3 bases from J, with 12 bases in between. CDR1 and CDR2 (germline): SGHDT, YYEEEE. The CDR3 sequence is 14 residues long. The CDR3 bases are TGTGCCAGCAGCTTTCCCGGACACGACTACGAGCAGTACTTC. It specifies CASSFPGHDYEQYF.

The chain links TRBV27 to TRBJ2-7; D not certain. From germline, CDR1 is MNHEY and CDR2 SMNVEV (reference sequence). This CDR3 is 14 amino acids long. Deletions cut 6 bases from V and 1 base from J, with 13 bases between. The CDR3 bases are TGTGCCAGCAGATCCATAATGGGGTCCTACGAGCAGTACTTC. It yields the protein CASRSIMGSYEQYF.

CDR3 residues: CASSQVPVVGLAGGSGELFF. CDR3 sequence (DNA): TGTGCCAGCAGCCAAGTGCCGGTGGTGGGGCTAGCGGGAGGATCCGGGGAGCTGTTTTTT. J is TRBJ2-2 and V is TRBV4-2; 11 nucleotides line up with TRBD2. Germline V lookup: CDR1 LGHNA, CDR2 YNFKEQ. The CDR3 has 20 residues. Trimming cost V 1 base and J 6 bases; bases outside gene matches: 16.

The chain links TRBV16 to TRBJ1-1; D is undetermined. V was shortened by 5 bases and J by 4 bases, with 14 bases between the two germline ends. This CDR3 is built from 14 residues. Germline V gene sequence: CDR1 KGHSY, CDR2 FQNENV. Here the CDR3 reads CASSYHKAGTEAFF. Here the CDR3 DNA reads TGTGCCAGCAGCTATCATAAGGCGGGCACTGAAGCTTTCTTT.

The chain has TRBV18 and TRBJ1-6; 7 bases line up with TRBD1. The V gene end was trimmed by 4 bases and the J gene end by 8 bases; junction bases not matched to a gene: 8. The CDR3 sequence is 15 residues long. From germline, CDR1 is KGHSH and CDR2 LQKENI. The CDR3 protein is CASSRGQTSDSPLHF. In nucleotides, the CDR3 is TGTGCCAGCTCACGGGGACAGACCAGCGATTCACCCCTCCACTTT.

The rearrangement uses TRBV2 and TRBJ1-5; weak D call: TRBD1 (5 bases). Germline values: CDR1 SNHLY, CDR2 FYNNEI. The CDR3 contains 13 residues. With 6 bases removed from V and 5 bases from J, the gap between germline ends came to 11 bases. This CDR3 is CASSAGWDQPQHF. The CDR3 DNA follows: TGTGCCAGCAGCGCAGGGTGGGATCAGCCCCAGCATTTT.

This clone came up once. V gene TRBV29-1 combines with J gene TRBJ2-7, with 9 nucleotides matching TRBD2. V lost 6 bases, J lost 4 bases, and 13 bases stayed unmatched. There are 15 residues in the CDR3. The germline V gene encodes CDR1 SQVTM and CDR2 ANQGSEA. The CDR3 here is CSVTAGGTAQYEQYF. CDR3 DNA: TGCAGCGTGACCGCGGGGGGGACAGCGCAGTACGAGCAGTACTTC.

Only a few counts were recorded for this clone. DNA for the CDR3: TGTGCCAGCACTCTATCCTCAGGCCAAGAGACCCAGTACTTC. This gives the protein CASTLSSGQETQYF. The chain carries TRBV6-5 and TRBJ2-5; no clear D. With 7 bases removed from V and 1 base from J, the gap between germline ends came to 13 bases. The CDR3 loop spans 14 amino acids. Germline values: CDR1 MNHEY, CDR2 SVGAGI.

The chain links TRBV10-1 to TRBJ1-1; D unclear. The CDR3 has 13 amino acids. V was clipped by 6 bases and J by 1 base, with 9 bases between them. Per the germline V gene, CDR1 is WNHNN and CDR2 is SYGVQD (reference sequence). The CDR3 here is CASSVRPNTEAFF. The CDR3 DNA is TGCGCCAGCAGCGTTCGCCCGAACACTGAAGCTTTCTTT.

The genes are TRBV3-1 (or the pseudogene TRBV3-2) and TRBJ2-1; 9 bases are a match to TRBD2. V shed 0 bases and J 16 bases; nucleotides not matched to a gene: 7. The CDR3 has 13 amino acids. CDR1 is LGHDT and CDR2 is YNNKEL in the germline V gene (reference sequence). The CDR3 reads CASSQDWAGGPFF. CDR3 DNA sequence: TGTGCCAGCAGCCAAGACTGGGCGGGAGGGCCATTCTTC.

The chain has TRBV5-1 and TRBJ1-1; possibly TRBD1 for D (5 bases). The CDR3 runs to 15 residues. Between the trimmed V and J ends, which lost 4 bases and 0 bases, there was a span of 13 bases. CDR1 and CDR2 from the germline V gene are SGHRS and YFSETQ. The CDR3 sequence is CASSLALTVNTEAFF. The CDR3 DNA follows: TGCGCCAGCAGCCTGGCCCTGACAGTGAACACTGAAGCTTTCTTT.

The genes are TRBV24-1 and TRBJ2-5, with 7 positions matching TRBD2. Looked up from germline, CDR1 is KGHDR and CDR2 is SFDVKD. Trimming cost V 4 bases and J 1 base; bases outside gene matches: 8. The CDR3 loop spans 16 amino acids. Here the CDR3 reads CATSEDPGRAQETQYF. The CDR3 DNA is TGTGCCACCAGTGAGGACCCAGGGAGGGCCCAAGAGACCCAGTACTTC.

The J gene is TRBJ2-6, the V gene TRBV5-1; perhaps TRBD2 as D (5 bases). Per germline, CDR1 SGHRS and CDR2 YFSETQ. This CDR3 is 16 amino acids long. V shed 3 bases and J shed 0 bases, with 10 bases lying between them. CDR3 sequence: CASSSGIFSGANVLTF. As DNA, the CDR3 is TGCGCCAGCAGCTCCGGGATTTTCTCTGGGGCCAACGTCCTGACTTTC.